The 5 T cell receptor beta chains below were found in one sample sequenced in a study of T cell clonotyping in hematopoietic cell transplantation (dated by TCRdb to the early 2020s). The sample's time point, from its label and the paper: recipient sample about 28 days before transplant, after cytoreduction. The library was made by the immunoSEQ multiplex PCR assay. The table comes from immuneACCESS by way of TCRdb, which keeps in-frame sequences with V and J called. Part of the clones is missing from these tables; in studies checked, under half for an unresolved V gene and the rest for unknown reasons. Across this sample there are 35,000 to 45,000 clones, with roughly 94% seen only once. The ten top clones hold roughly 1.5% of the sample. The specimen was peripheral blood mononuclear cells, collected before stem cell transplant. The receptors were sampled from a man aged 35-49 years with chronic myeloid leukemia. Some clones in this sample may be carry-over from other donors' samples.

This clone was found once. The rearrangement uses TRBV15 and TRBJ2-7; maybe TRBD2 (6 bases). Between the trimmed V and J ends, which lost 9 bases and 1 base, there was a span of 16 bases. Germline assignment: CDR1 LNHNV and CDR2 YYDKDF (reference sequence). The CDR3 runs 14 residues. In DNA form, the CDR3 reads TGTGCCACTTTCCAGACCGGGACTTCCTACGAGCAGTACTTC. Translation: CATFQTGTSYEQYF. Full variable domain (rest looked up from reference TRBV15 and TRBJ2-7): DAMVIQNPRYQVTQFGKPVTLSCSQTLNHNVMYWYQQKSSQAPKLLFHYYDKDFNNEADTPDNFQSRRPNTSFCFLDIRSPGLGDTAMYLCATFQTGTSYEQYFGPGTRLTVT.

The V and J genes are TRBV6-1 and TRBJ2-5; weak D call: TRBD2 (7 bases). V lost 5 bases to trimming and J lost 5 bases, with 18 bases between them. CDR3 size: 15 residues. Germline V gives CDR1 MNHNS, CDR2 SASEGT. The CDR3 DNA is TGTGCCAGCAGTCTGGTGGGGGGGGGCCAGGAGACCCAGTACTTC. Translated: CASSLVGGGQETQYF.

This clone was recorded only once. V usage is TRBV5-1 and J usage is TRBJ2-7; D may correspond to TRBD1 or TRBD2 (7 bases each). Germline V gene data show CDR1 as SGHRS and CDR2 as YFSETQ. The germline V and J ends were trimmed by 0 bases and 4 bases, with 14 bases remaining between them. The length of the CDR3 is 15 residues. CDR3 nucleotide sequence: TGCGCCAGCAGCTTGGGGTCAGGGGGGGTTTACGAGCAGTACTTC. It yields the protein CASSLGSGGVYEQYF.

This CDR3 is CASNPGAIGDTQYF. DNA of the CDR3: TGTGCCAGCAATCCCGGTGCGATCGGAGATACGCAGTATTTT. V is TRBV11-3 and J is TRBJ2-3; D call uncertain. With 7 bases removed from V and 5 bases from J, the gap between germline ends came to 16 bases. This CDR3 spans 14 amino acids. Per germline, CDR1 SGHNT and CDR2 YENEEA.

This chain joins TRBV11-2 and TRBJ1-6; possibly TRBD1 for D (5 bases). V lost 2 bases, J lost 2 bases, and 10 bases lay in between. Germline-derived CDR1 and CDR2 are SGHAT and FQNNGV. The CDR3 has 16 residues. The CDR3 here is CASSLSGTAYNSPLHF. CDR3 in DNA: TGTGCCAGCAGCTTATCCGGGACGGCCTATAATTCACCCCTCCACTTT.